The 3 T cell receptor beta chains reported below all come from one sample, sequenced in a study of T cell responses to AZD1222 COVID-19 vaccine. Data came from immunoSEQ multiplex PCR; TCRdb stores just in-frame clones and leaves some out. The sample yields approximately 79,000 clones, approximately 86% seen once. The source material was peripheral blood, sampled on day 0 of AZD1222 vaccination. These receptors were obtained from an adult in good health.

Only a few counts were recorded for this clone. The chain recombines TRBV21-1 with TRBJ2-1; whether TRBD2, the table's D call, matches the DNA was not checked. TRBV21-1 is given as a pseudogene. There are 16 residues in the CDR3. The CDR3 region is CATKRGLAATYNEQFF. CDR3 coding DNA: TGTGCCACCAAAAGGGGACTAGCGGCCACCTACAATGAGCAGTTCTTC.

The chain is built from TRBV7-9 and TRBJ2-1; tentatively, D is TRBD1 (6 bases). Trimming took off 2 bases at V and 5 bases at J, with 13 bases between the two ends. The CDR3 covers 15 residues. The germline V gene encodes CDR1 SEHNR and CDR2 FQNEAQ (reference sequence). Written as DNA, the CDR3 is TGTGCCAGCAGCTTAAGACAGGACTTAAACAATGAGCAGTTCTTC. This translates into CASSLRQDLNNEQFF.

The J gene is TRBJ2-1, the V gene TRBV18; no firm D call. CDR1 and CDR2 from the germline V gene are KGHSH and LQKENI. V was trimmed by 8 bases and J by 7 bases, leaving 15 bases between them. The CDR3 is made up of 13 amino acids. The CDR3 region has the DNA TGTGCCAGCGCGAGTAACGTAGTAAATGAGCAGTTCTTC. The encoded protein is CASASNVVNEQFF.